The clone carrying this TCR beta chain was observed many times. The antigen remains undetermined. The data are from a study of T cells in Graves' hyperthyroidism and ophthalmopathy. In the study overall: Peripheral blood specimens were obtained at initial diagnosis, prior to any treatment. Study-level points and caveats: Model output signaled ophthalmopathy a median 6.5 months ahead of onset.

From germline, CDR1 is MDHEN and CDR2 SYDVKM. The CDR3 totals 14 residues. The germline V and J ends were trimmed by 5 bases and 1 base, with 12 bases remaining between them. Using RNA transcripts as the source, TCR beta CDR3 regions were amplified. TCR CDR3 underwent first-round RT-PCR with the HTBI primer set. TCRdb itself ran the multiplex PCR reads through MiXCR, one entry per CDR3 protein. The sample gives 360,000 or so distinct CDR3 sequences, about 18% of which show up once; about 4% is in the top ten. This chain links TRBV28 with TRBJ2-7, with D maybe TRBD1 (5 bases). Material for sequencing was blood. The receptor's source is a woman aged 18-35 years with Graves' hyperthyroidism. CDR3 amino acids: CASSPPDRSYEQYF. The CDR3 nucleotides are TGTGCCAGCAGTCCACCCGACAGATCCTACGAGCAGTACTTC.